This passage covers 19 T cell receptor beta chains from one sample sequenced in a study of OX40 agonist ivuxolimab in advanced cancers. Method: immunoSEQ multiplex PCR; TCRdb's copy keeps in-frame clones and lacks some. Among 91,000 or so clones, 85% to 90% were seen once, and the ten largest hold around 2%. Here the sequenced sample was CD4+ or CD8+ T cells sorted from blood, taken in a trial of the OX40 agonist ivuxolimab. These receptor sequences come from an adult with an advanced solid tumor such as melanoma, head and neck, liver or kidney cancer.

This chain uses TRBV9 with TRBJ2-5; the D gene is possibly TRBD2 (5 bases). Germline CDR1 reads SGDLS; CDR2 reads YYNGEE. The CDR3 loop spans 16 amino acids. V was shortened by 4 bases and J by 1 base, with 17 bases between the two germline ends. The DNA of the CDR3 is TGTGCCAGCAGCCTAGCCGGCGGTAACCTCCAAGAGACCCAGTACTTC. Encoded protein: CASSLAGGNLQETQYF.

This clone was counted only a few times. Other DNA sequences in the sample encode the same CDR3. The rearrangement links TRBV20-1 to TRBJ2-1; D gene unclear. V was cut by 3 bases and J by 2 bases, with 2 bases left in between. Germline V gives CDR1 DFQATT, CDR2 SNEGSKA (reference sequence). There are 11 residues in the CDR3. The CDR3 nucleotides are TGCAGTGCTAGGGCCTACAATGAGCAGTTCTTC. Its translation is CSARAYNEQFF.

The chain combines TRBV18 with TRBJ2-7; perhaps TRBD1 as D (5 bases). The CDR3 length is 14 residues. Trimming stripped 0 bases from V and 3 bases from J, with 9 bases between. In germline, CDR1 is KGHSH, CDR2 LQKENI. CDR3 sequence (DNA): TGTGCCAGCTCACCACCGTCACAGGACTACGAGCAGTACTTC. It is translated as CASSPPSQDYEQYF.

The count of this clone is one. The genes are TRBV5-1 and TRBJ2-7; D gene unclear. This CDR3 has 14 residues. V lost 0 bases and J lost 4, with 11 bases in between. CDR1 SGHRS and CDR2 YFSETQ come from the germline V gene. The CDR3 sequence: CASSLVSDNYEQYF. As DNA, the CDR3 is TGCGCCAGCAGCTTGGTGTCAGATAATTACGAGCAGTACTTC.

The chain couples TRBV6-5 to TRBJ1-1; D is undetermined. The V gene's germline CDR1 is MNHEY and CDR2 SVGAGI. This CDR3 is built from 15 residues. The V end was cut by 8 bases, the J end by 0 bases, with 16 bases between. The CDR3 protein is CASGSEQTMNTEAFF. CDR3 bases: TGTGCCAGCGGGTCGGAACAGACTATGAACACTGAAGCTTTCTTT.

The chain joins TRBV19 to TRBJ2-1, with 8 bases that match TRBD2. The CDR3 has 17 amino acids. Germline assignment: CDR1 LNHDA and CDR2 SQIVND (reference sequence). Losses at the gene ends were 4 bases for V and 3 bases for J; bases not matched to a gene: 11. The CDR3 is CASSSLPGGLGYNEQFF. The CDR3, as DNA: TGTGCCAGTAGTAGCCTCCCGGGAGGGTTGGGCTACAATGAGCAGTTCTTC.

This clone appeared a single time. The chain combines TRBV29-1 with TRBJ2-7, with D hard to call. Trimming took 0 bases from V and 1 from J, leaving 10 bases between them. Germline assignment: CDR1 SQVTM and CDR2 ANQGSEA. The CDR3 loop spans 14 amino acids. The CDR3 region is CSVEDVPGSYEQYF. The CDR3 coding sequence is TGCAGCGTTGAAGACGTCCCCGGGTCCTACGAGCAGTACTTC.

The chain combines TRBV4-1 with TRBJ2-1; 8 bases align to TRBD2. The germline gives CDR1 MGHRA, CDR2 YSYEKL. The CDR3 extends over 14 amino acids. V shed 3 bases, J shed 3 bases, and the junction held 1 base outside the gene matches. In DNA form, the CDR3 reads TGCGCCAGCAGCCACCGGGAGGGCTACAATGAGCAGTTCTTC. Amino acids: CASSHREGYNEQFF.

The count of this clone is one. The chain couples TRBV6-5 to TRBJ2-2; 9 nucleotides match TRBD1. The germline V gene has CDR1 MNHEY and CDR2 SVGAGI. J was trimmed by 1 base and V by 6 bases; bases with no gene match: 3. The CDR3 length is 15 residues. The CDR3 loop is CASSPTGGNTGELFF. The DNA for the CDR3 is TGTGCCAGCAGCCCGACAGGGGGGAACACCGGGGAGCTGTTTTTT.

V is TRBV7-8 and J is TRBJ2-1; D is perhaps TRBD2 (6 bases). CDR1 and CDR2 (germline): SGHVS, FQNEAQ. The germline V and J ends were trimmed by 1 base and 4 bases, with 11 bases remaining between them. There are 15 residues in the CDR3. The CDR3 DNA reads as TGTGCCAGCAGCTTAGTAGGAGGGCCGTACAATGAGCAGTTCTTC. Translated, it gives CASSLVGGPYNEQFF.

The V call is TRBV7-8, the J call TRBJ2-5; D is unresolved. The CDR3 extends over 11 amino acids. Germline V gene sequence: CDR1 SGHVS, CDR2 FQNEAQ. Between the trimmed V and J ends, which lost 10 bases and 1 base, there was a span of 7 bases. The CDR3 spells CATGPQETQYF. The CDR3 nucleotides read TGTGCCACGGGCCCCCAAGAGACCCAGTACTTC. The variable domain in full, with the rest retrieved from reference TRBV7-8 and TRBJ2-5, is GAGVSQSPRYKVAKRGQDVALRCDPISGHVSLFWYQQALGQGPEFLTYFQNEAQLDKSGLPSDRFFAERPEGSVSTLKIQRTQQEDSAVYLCATGPQETQYFGPGTRLLVL.

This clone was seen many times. CDR3 in DNA: TGTGCCAGCAGCTTCGTAGCGGGAGGGCAATACGAGCAGTACTTC. Residues: CASSFVAGGQYEQYF. The chain links TRBV11-2 to TRBJ2-7, with 11 nucleotides matching TRBD2. The trim removed 3 bases at V and 4 bases at J, leaving 5 bases unmatched. The CDR3 extends over 15 amino acids. CDR1 and CDR2 from the germline V gene are SGHAT and FQNNGV. Full variable domain (remainder filled in from reference TRBV11-2 and TRBJ2-7): EAGVAQSPRYKIIEKRQSVAFWCNPISGHATLYWYQQILGQGPKLLIQFQNNGVVDDSQLPKDRFSAERLKGVDSTLKIQPAKLEDSAVYLCASSFVAGGQYEQYFGPGTRLTVT.

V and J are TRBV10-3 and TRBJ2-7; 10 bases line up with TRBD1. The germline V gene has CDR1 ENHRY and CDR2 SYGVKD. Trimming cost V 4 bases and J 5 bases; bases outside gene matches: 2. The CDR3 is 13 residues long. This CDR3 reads CAISGQGANEQYF. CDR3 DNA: TGTGCCATCAGTGGACAGGGGGCCAACGAGCAGTACTTC.

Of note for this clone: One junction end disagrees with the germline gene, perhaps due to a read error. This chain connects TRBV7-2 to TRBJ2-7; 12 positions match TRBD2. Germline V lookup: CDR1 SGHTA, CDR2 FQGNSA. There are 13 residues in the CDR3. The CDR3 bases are TGTGCCAGCAGCTTAACGACTAGCGGGAGAAGGAACTTC. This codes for CASSLTTSGRRNF.

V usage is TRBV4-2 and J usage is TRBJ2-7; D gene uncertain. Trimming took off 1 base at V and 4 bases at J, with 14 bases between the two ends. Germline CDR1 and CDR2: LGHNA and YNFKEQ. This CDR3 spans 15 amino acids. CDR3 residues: CASSQAGDKSYEQYF. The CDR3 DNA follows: TGTGCCAGCAGCCAAGCTGGAGACAAAAGTTACGAGCAGTACTTC.

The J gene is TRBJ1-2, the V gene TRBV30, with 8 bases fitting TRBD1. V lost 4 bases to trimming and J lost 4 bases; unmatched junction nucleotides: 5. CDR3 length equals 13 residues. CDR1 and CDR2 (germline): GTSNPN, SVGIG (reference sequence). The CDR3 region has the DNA TGTGCCTGGAACCCAGGGGGCCCCTATGGCTACACCTTC. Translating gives CAWNPGGPYGYTF.

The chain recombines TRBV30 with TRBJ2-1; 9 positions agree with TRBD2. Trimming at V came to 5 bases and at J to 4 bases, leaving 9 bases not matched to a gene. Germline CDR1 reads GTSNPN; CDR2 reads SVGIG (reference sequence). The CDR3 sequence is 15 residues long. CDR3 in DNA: TGTGCCTGGGGGAGAGGGCTAGCGGGATACAATGAGCAGTTCTTC. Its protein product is CAWGRGLAGYNEQFF. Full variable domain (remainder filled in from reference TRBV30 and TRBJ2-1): SQTIHQWPATLVQPVGSPLSLECTVEGTSNPNLYWYRQAAGRGLQLLFYSVGIGQISSEVPQNLSASRPQDRQFILSSKKLLLSDSGFYLCAWGRGLAGYNEQFFGPGTRLTVL.

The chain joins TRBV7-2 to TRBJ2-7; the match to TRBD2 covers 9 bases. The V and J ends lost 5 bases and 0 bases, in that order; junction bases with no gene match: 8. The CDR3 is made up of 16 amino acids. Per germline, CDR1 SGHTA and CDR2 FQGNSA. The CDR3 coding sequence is TGTGCCAGCAGCCCACGGACTAGCGTGAACTCCTACGAGCAGTACTTC. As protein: CASSPRTSVNSYEQYF.

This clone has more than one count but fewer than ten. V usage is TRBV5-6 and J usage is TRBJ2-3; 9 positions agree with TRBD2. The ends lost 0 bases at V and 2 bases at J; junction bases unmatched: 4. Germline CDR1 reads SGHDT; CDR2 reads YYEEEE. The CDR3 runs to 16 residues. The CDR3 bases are TGTGCCAGCAGCTTGGGACTAGCGGTCCTCACAGATACGCAGTATTTT. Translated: CASSLGLAVLTDTQYF.